A selection of T cell receptor beta chains follows, all from one sample in a study of CD8 T cells in ankylosing spondylitis. Each CDR3 protein gets one entry after TCRdb re-called the 5' RACE reads with MiXCR. The sample has around 250,000 distinct CDR3 sequences, around 10% seen once. The sample comprised blood, either unsorted or a sorted T cell fraction (not recorded which). The receptors derive from a male donor with ankylosing spondylitis or in good health (not recorded which). CDR3s include the opening cysteine and the closing phenylalanine or tryptophan. A D gene is named only where the DNA matches it firmly. Clone size is given for some rows only: seen once, a few or many times, or a class if the clone is expanded.

J gene,D gene,V gene,clone size,CDR3 DNA,CDR3 protein
TRBJ2-3,.,TRBV5-1,many,TGCGCCAGCAGCGCCCAACAGGGATCTTTGGGGAAGCTGGATACGCAGTATTTT,CASSAQQGSLGKLDTQYF
TRBJ1-2,.,TRBV29-1,few,TGCAGCGTTGCCGATCGGGTGAACTATGGCTACACCTTC,CSVADRVNYGYTF
TRBJ1-1,.,TRBV9,many,TGTGCCAGCAGCCCACTGGGGGGAGGTAGCACTGAAGCTTTCTTT,CASSPLGGGSTEAFF
TRBJ2-6,.,TRBV20-1,many,TGCAGTGCTAGGGGAATAGTCGGGGCCAACGTCCTGACTTTC,CSARGIVGANVLTF
TRBJ2-7,.,TRBV13,few,TGTGCCAGCAGCTTAGACCCTATCTCCTACGAGCAGTACTTC,CASSLDPISYEQYF
TRBJ2-1,TRBD2,TRBV5-1,many,TGCGCCAGCAGGACTGGGACTAGCGGGATGAGCTCCTACAATGAGCAGTTCTTC,CASRTGTSGMSSYNEQFF
TRBJ2-2,.,TRBV18,.,TGTGCCAGCTCCCCCTCAGCCGCCGCGAACACCGGGGAGCTGTTTTTT,CASSPSAAANTGELFF
TRBJ1-4,TRBD1,TRBV11-2,many,TGTGCCAGCAGCCTCCTCCTCTTGGGACAGGGGGCTGAAAAACTGTTTTTT,CASSLLLLGQGAEKLFF
TRBJ2-7,TRBD1,TRBV27,many,TGTGCCAGCAGTCCGGGGGACAGGGGCCCCTACGAGCAGTACTTC,CASSPGDRGPYEQYF
TRBJ2-3,.,TRBV29-1,many,TGCAGCGTTGAAGATCACCTAGCGGATACGCAGTATTTT,CSVEDHLADTQYF
TRBJ2-1,.,TRBV6-4,.,TGTGCCAACAGTGACGTTCAAAGCTCCTACAATGAGCAGTTCTTC,CANSDVQSSYNEQFF
TRBJ2-6,.,TRBV5-5,many,TGTGCCAGCAGCTTGGTTTGGGGCAGGGCAGCTGGGGCCAACGTCCTGACTTTC,CASSLVWGRAAGANVLTF
TRBJ2-1,.,TRBV7-8,many,TGTGCCAGCAGCCACTCCCAGGATGTCCAGGGCCTCAATGAGCAGTTCTTC,CASSHSQDVQGLNEQFF
TRBJ1-1,TRBD1,TRBV5-1,many,TGCGCCAGCAGCTCAGCCGGGACAGGGGGCGTTTGGAACACTGAAGCTTTCTTT,CASSSAGTGGVWNTEAFF
TRBJ1-2,.,TRBV15,.,TGTGCCACCAGCAGAGTCGATACAGGAGGTGCTCATGGCTACACCTTC,CATSRVDTGGAHGYTF
TRBJ2-3,.,TRBV5-1,many,TGCGCCAGCAGCTTGGCCGTTAGTCTGGATACGCAGTATTTT,CASSLAVSLDTQYF
TRBJ2-1,.,TRBV5-1,many,TGCGCCAGCAGATCGGGACGGCGAGGGTATGAGCAGTTCTTC,CASRSGRRGYEQFF
TRBJ2-1,TRBD1,TRBV12-3/TRBV12-4,.,TGTGCCAGCAGCCCAGGACAGGCGCTCAACAATGAGCAGTTCTTC,CASSPGQALNNEQFF
TRBJ1-1,.,TRBV20-1,many,TGCAGTGCTTCCCTTCGGGAGATTAACACTGAAGCTTTCTTT,CSASLREINTEAFF
TRBJ2-3,TRBD2,TRBV7-2,few,TGTGCCAGCAGCTCAGGTCTAGCGGGAGGGTTATATACGCAGTATTTT,CASSSGLAGGLYTQYF
TRBJ2-7,TRBD1,TRBV4-2,.,TGTGCCAGCAGCCATCCCGGCCCTCAGGGGGCAACGGGTGAGCAGTACTTC,CASSHPGPQGATGEQYF
TRBJ1-2,TRBD1,TRBV5-6,few,TGTGCCAGCAGCTCCACCGGGACAGGGAATGGCTACACCTTC,CASSSTGTGNGYTF
TRBJ2-1,.,TRBV11-2,many,TGTGCCAGCAGCGGGGGCTCGGGTGAGCAGTTCTTC,CASSGGSGEQFF
TRBJ2-3,.,TRBV12-3/TRBV12-4,many,TGTGCCAGCAACCCGGGACCTTCCACTGATACGCAGTATTTT,CASNPGPSTDTQYF
TRBJ2-1,.,TRBV13,few,TGTGCCAGCAGCCTGCGTCTGGTCAATGAGCAGTTCTTC,CASSLRLVNEQFF
TRBJ2-7,.,TRBV6-5,many,TGTGCCAGCAGTTACTCCCAACACTACGAGCAGTACTTC,CASSYSQHYEQYF
TRBJ2-2,.,TRBV20-1,many,TGCAGTGCTAGGGCTGCTAGCGCCGACACCGGGGAGCTGTTTTTT,CSARAASADTGELFF
TRBJ2-1,.,TRBV5-1,many,TGCGCCAGCAGCTGGGGCGGCAATGAGCAGTTCTTC,CASSWGGNEQFF
TRBJ2-7,.,TRBV3-1,many,TGTGCCAGCAGCCATTGGGACCCCTACGAGCAGTACTTC,CASSHWDPYEQYF
TRBJ2-2,TRBD2,TRBV6-2/TRBV6-3,.,TGTGCCAGCAGTCACTCTAGCGGGAGTGAAGTCGGGGAGCTGTTTTTT,CASSHSSGSEVGELFF
TRBJ1-5,.,TRBV15,many,TGTGCCACCAGCAGGCTGAATCAGCCCCAGCATTTT,CATSRLNQPQHF
TRBJ1-2,.,TRBV5-1,many,TGCGCCAGCAGCTTTCGTGTCCCAGGGGTTACTGGCTACACCTTC,CASSFRVPGVTGYTF
TRBJ1-1,.,TRBV5-1,many,TGCGCCAGCAGCTTGACCGGGTCCCCTGAGGCTGAAGCTTTCTTT,CASSLTGSPEAEAFF
TRBJ2-1,TRBD2,TRBV20-1,many,TGCAGTGCTAGAAGTCAAGCGGGGGGGAACAATGAGCAGTTCTTC,CSARSQAGGNNEQFF
TRBJ1-5,TRBD1,TRBV18,many,TGTGCCAGCTCATCCAACCCAACAGGGGTTAATCAGCCCCAGCATTTT,CASSSNPTGVNQPQHF
TRBJ2-3,TRBD2,TRBV9,many,TGTGCCAGCAGCCCCGGGACTAGCGGATACACAGATACGCAGTATTTT,CASSPGTSGYTDTQYF
TRBJ2-3,.,TRBV7-3,many,TGTGCCAGCAGCCCCCTGGGCGGGATTAGCACAGATACGCAGTATTTT,CASSPLGGISTDTQYF
TRBJ1-1,.,TRBV10-3,.,TGTGCCATCAGCACCGAACAGATTGAAGCTTTCTTT,CAISTEQIEAFF
TRBJ2-7,TRBD1,TRBV5-1,.,TGCGCCAGCGGAACAGGGGGAAGCTCCTACGAGCAGTACTTC,CASGTGGSSYEQYF
TRBJ1-5,.,TRBV4-1,few,TGCGCCAGCAGCCAATTAGGTAAACGCTCCGGGGGCAATCAGCCCCAGCATTTT,CASSQLGKRSGGNQPQHF
TRBJ2-5,.,TRBV5-1,many,TGCGCCAGCAGCTATCGGACAGCCCGAGAGACCCAGTACTTC,CASSYRTARETQYF
TRBJ2-3,TRBD2,TRBV12-3/TRBV12-4,few,TGTGCCAGCAGACGGCTCGGGGCGGGGGGGGCAGATACGCAGTATTTT,CASRRLGAGGADTQYF
TRBJ2-7,.,TRBV6-2/TRBV6-3,few,TGTGCCAGCAGTTGGGGCACGACAGGTACCTACGAGCAGTACTTC,CASSWGTTGTYEQYF
TRBJ2-6,.,TRBV7-3,many,TGTGCCAGCAGCCCCCTTCCCGGGACCTGGTCCGGGGCCAACGTCCTGACTTTC,CASSPLPGTWSGANVLTF
TRBJ2-7,TRBD1,TRBV5-4,.,TGTGCCAGCAGCAAAGGGACAGGGATAGCGGAGCAGTACTTC,CASSKGTGIAEQYF